This entry lists 22 T cell receptor beta chains sequenced from one sample in a study of T cell responses to AZD1222 COVID-19 vaccine. Repertoires were generated with immunoSEQ multiplex PCR, while TCRdb's copy carries only in-frame clones and drops some. The sample has roughly 150,000 clones; 80% to 90% are singletons. This material consisted of peripheral blood, taken on day 0 of AZD1222 vaccination. Source of these receptors: an adult in good health.

CDR3 nucleotide sequence: TGTGCCAGCAGCCTAGTCGGGGGGAACACTGAAGCTTTCTTT. It codes for CASSLVGGNTEAFF. This chain connects TRBV3-1 (or the pseudogene TRBV3-2) to TRBJ1-1, with D perhaps matching TRBD1 (5 bases). The CDR3 is 14 residues long. Trimming shortened V by 4 bases and J by 1 base, and 10 bases separated the two germline ends. The V gene's germline CDR1 is LGHDT and CDR2 YNNKEL (reference sequence).

This chain connects TRBV5-4 to TRBJ2-2; 12 positions match TRBD2. Germline V lookup: CDR1 SGHNT, CDR2 YYREEE (reference sequence). This CDR3 comprises 17 residues. Trimming at V came to 2 bases and at J to 2 bases, leaving 4 bases not matched to a gene. The CDR3: CASSFRLAGDNTGELFF. The CDR3 DNA is TGTGCCAGCAGCTTTAGACTAGCGGGAGATAACACCGGGGAGCTGTTTTTT.

The genes are TRBV6-5 and TRBJ1-4, with TRBD1 as a possible D gene (5 bases). Trimming took 6 bases from V and 12 from J, leaving 11 bases between them. The CDR3 consists of 11 residues. Germline V gene sequence: CDR1 MNHEY, CDR2 SVGAGI. The CDR3 region has the DNA TGTGCCAGCAGATGGGGGTGGGAACTGTTTTTT. Translating gives CASRWGWELFF.

The V gene is TRBV7-2, the J gene TRBJ2-5; 7 bases line up with TRBD1. Germline trimming cut 3 bases from V and 1 base from J; bases unmatched to any gene: 5. The CDR3 extends over 15 amino acids. Germline CDR1 SGHTA, CDR2 FQGNSA. DNA of the CDR3: TGTGCCAGCAGCTTGCAGCCAGGGGGCCAAGAGACCCAGTACTTC. Translating it yields CASSLQPGGQETQYF.

The V call is TRBV28, the J call TRBJ1-1, with unresolved D. Germline V gene data show CDR1 as MDHEN and CDR2 as SYDVKM. Deletions cut 3 bases from V and 6 bases from J, with 14 bases between. CDR3 length equals 14 residues. CDR3 sequence (DNA): TGTGCCAGCAGTTTGGTGGCCTCCCCGCCTGAAGCTTTCTTT. Protein sequence: CASSLVASPPEAFF.

V gene TRBV24-1 combines with J gene TRBJ1-5, with D perhaps TRBD1 (5 bases). The CDR3 runs 14 residues. Germline CDR1 KGHDR, CDR2 SFDVKD. Trimming removed 10 bases from V and 5 bases from J, with 17 bases in between. CDR3 residues: CATGGGLRDQPQHF. The DNA for the CDR3 is TGTGCCACTGGGGGAGGGTTGAGAGATCAGCCCCAGCATTTT.

This clone was detected only once. The chain recombines TRBV11-2 with TRBJ2-2; D remains unclear. The CDR3 totals 12 residues. In germline, CDR1 is SGHAT, CDR2 FQNNGV. Trimming took 3 bases from V and 7 from J, leaving 6 bases between them. CDR3 in amino acids: CASSLAIGELFF. CDR3 nucleotides: TGTGCCAGCAGCTTGGCCATCGGGGAGCTGTTTTTT. The variable domain in full, completed from reference TRBV11-2 and TRBJ2-2, reads EAGVAQSPRYKIIEKRQSVAFWCNPISGHATLYWYQQILGQGPKLLIQFQNNGVVDDSQLPKDRFSAERLKGVDSTLKIQPAKLEDSAVYLCASSLAIGELFFGEGSRLTVL.

The rearrangement uses TRBV7-9 and TRBJ1-3; D not resolved. V gave up 4 bases and J gave up 4 bases, with 14 bases separating them. The CDR3 is 15 residues long. CDR1 is SEHNR and CDR2 is FQNEAQ in the germline V gene (reference sequence). CDR3 bases: TGTGCCAGCAGCTCAGAGAGCAGACACGGAAACACCATATATTTT. Translated, it gives CASSSESRHGNTIYF.

This clone was seen a few times. This chain connects TRBV11-2 to TRBJ2-7; D unclear. Germline V gives CDR1 SGHAT, CDR2 FQNNGV. The CDR3 is 14 amino acids. V lost 1 base to trimming and J lost 4 bases, with 11 bases between them. CDR3 residues: CASSLAGERYEQYF. In nucleotides, the CDR3 is TGTGCCAGCAGCTTAGCTGGGGAAAGGTACGAGCAGTACTTC.

CDR3 loop: CASSPQGASGSYEQYF. DNA of the CDR3: TGTGCCAGCAGCCCCCAGGGGGCTAGCGGCTCCTACGAGCAGTACTTC. V is TRBV5-4 and J is TRBJ2-7; D perhaps matches TRBD1 (8 bases). The CDR3 extends over 16 amino acids. V was clipped by 4 bases and J by 0 bases, with 17 bases between them. Germline CDR1 is SGHNT and CDR2 is YYREEE (reference sequence).

This chain joins TRBV10-3 and TRBJ2-1, with a weak D call TRBD1 (5 bases). Trimming cost V 0 bases and J 6 bases, with 9 bases left between them. CDR1 is ENHRY, CDR2 SYGVKD, per germline. This CDR3 contains 14 residues. CDR3 in DNA: TGTGCCATCAGTGAGTCAGGGGCCCGCAATGAGCAGTTCTTC. Amino acid sequence: CAISESGARNEQFF.

The chain joins TRBV4-3 to TRBJ1-2; possibly TRBD1 for D (5 bases). The V end was cut by 0 bases, the J end by 7 bases, with 18 bases between. Germline CDR1 reads LGHNA; CDR2 reads YSLEER. The CDR3 runs 16 residues. CDR3 DNA sequence: TGCGCCAGCAGCCAAGATCAGAGGGGATCATTGGGTGGCTACACCTTC. The encoded protein is CASSQDQRGSLGGYTF.

The chain carries TRBV10-2 and TRBJ1-1; D unresolved. The V and J ends lost 4 bases and 1 base respectively, with 4 bases between them. The CDR3 has 12 residues. Per the germline V gene, CDR1 is WSHSY and CDR2 is SAAADI. CDR3 DNA sequence: TGCGCCAGCAGTGCGGAGAACACTGAAGCTTTCTTT. Residues: CASSAENTEAFF.

This chain links TRBV28 with TRBJ2-7; 7 nucleotides agree with TRBD1. V lost 6 bases to trimming and J lost 2 bases; unmatched junction nucleotides: 4. The CDR3 extends over 13 amino acids. CDR1 is MDHEN and CDR2 is SYDVKM in the germline V gene. The CDR3 sequence is CASRDGTAYEQYF. CDR3 sequence (DNA): TGTGCCAGCAGGGATGGGACAGCCTACGAGCAGTACTTC.

The chain has TRBV2 and TRBJ1-1, with no clear D. Per the germline V gene, CDR1 is SNHLY and CDR2 is FYNNEI. The CDR3 contains 14 residues. V was pared by 4 bases and J by 5 bases, with 14 bases between. DNA of the CDR3: TGTGCCAGCAGTGGGCCACAGAAAGGGACTGAAGCTTTCTTT. Encoded protein: CASSGPQKGTEAFF.

This clone was detected once. The chain carries TRBV5-1 and TRBJ2-5, with 8 bases identical to TRBD1. Trimming cost V 4 bases and J 5 bases; bases outside gene matches: 7. Per germline, CDR1 SGHRS and CDR2 YFSETQ. This CDR3 has 14 residues. This chain's CDR3 is CASSEDRVGETQYF. In nucleotides, the CDR3 is TGCGCCAGCAGCGAGGACAGGGTGGGGGAGACCCAGTACTTC.

The table lists this clone with a count of one. The rearrangement joins TRBV6-5 to TRBJ1-1; TRBD1 might be the D (5 bases). In germline, CDR1 is MNHEY, CDR2 SVGAGI. This CDR3 has 12 residues. Trimming pared 7 bases from V and 8 bases from J, leaving 14 bases between. The CDR3 is CASTQGRGEAFF. The DNA for the CDR3 is TGTGCCAGCACCCAGGGTCGGGGCGAAGCTTTCTTT.

The V call is TRBV9, the J call TRBJ2-5; D not certain. V lost 4 bases to trimming and J lost 5 bases, with 9 bases between them. Germline V gene lookup returns CDR1 SGDLS and CDR2 YYNGEE. The CDR3 spans 12 residues. The CDR3 loop reads CASSQDWETQYF. The CDR3 region has the DNA TGTGCCAGCAGCCAAGACTGGGAGACCCAGTACTTC.

The genes are TRBV19 and TRBJ1-1; tentative D call: TRBD1 (6 bases). Trimming removed 7 bases from V and 3 bases from J, with 15 bases in between. The CDR3 is made up of 14 amino acids. The germline V gene has CDR1 LNHDA and CDR2 SQIVND (reference sequence). The chain's CDR3 is CASTVTGSYTEAFF. The DNA of the CDR3 is TGTGCCAGTACCGTGACAGGAAGCTACACTGAAGCTTTCTTT.

This clone was observed a few times. J is TRBJ1-5 and V is TRBV4-1, with D possibly matching TRBD1 (5 bases). Trimming shortened V by 1 base and J by 2 bases, and 9 bases separated the two germline ends. Germline V gene sequence: CDR1 MGHRA, CDR2 YSYEKL. The CDR3 length is 15 residues. This CDR3 reads CASSQVGQGNQPQHF. The CDR3, as DNA: TGCGCCAGCAGCCAAGTGGGGCAGGGCAATCAGCCCCAGCATTTT.

The chain couples TRBV7-8 to TRBJ1-3; D is ambiguous. This CDR3 has 16 residues. Trimming removed 2 bases from V and 4 bases from J, with 15 bases in between. The germline gives CDR1 SGHVS, CDR2 FQNEAQ. As DNA, the CDR3 is TGTGCCAGCAGCTTACGGGCAGGAACGGCGGGAAACACCATATATTTT. Protein product: CASSLRAGTAGNTIYF.

Only one count was recorded for this clone. CDR3 sequence: CASSMGQGIGEQYF. CDR3 nucleotide sequence: TGTGCCAGTAGTATGGGACAGGGAATAGGCGAGCAGTACTTC. J is TRBJ2-7 and V is TRBV19; TRBD1 matches 9 bases. V lost 3 bases, J lost 6 bases, and 6 bases stayed unmatched. The CDR3 loop spans 14 amino acids. The germline V gene has CDR1 LNHDA and CDR2 SQIVND (reference sequence).